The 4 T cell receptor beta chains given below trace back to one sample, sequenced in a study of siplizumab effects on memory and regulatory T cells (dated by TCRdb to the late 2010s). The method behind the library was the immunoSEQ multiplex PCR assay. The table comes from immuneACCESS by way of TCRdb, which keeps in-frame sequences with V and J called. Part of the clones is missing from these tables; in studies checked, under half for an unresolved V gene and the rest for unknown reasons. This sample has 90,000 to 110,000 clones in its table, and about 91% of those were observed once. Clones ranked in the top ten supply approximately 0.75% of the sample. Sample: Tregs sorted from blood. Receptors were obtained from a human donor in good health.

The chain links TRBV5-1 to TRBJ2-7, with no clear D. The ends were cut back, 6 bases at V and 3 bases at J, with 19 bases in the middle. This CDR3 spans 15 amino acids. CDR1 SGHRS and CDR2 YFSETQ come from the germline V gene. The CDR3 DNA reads TGCGCCAGCAAACGGAATGTCGAACGCAGCTACGAGCAGTACTTC. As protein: CASKRNVERSYEQYF.

The CDR3 DNA is TGTGCCAGCAGCTTAGGTGGGGGATCTCGCCGGGAGACCCAGTACTTC. It codes for CASSLGGGSRRETQYF. The V gene is TRBV7-2, the J gene TRBJ2-5; D could derive from TRBD1 or TRBD2 (5 bases each). The CDR3 consists of 16 residues. V was trimmed by 1 base and J by 5 bases, leaving 17 bases between them. From germline, CDR1 is SGHTA and CDR2 FQGNSA. The entire variable domain, with the rest obtained from reference TRBV7-2 and TRBJ2-5, is as follows: GAGVSQSPSNKVTEKGKDVELRCDPISGHTALYWYRQSLGQGLEFLIYFQGNSAPDKSGLPSDRFSAERTGGSVSTLTIQRTQQEDSAVYLCASSLGGGSRRETQYFGPGTRLLVL.

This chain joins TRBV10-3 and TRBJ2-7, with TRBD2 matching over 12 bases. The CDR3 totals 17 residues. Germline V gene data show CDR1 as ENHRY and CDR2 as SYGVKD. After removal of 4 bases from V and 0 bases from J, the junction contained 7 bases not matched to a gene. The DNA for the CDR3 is TGTGCCATCAGTGGGGGACTAGCGGGTACCAGCTCCTACGAGCAGTACTTC. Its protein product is CAISGGLAGTSSYEQYF.

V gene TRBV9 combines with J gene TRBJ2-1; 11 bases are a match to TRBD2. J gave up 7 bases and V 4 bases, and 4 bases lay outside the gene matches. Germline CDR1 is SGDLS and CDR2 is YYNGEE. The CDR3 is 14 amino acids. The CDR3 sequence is CASSPSGRYNEQFF. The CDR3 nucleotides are TGTGCCAGCAGCCCTAGCGGGAGGTATAATGAGCAGTTCTTC.